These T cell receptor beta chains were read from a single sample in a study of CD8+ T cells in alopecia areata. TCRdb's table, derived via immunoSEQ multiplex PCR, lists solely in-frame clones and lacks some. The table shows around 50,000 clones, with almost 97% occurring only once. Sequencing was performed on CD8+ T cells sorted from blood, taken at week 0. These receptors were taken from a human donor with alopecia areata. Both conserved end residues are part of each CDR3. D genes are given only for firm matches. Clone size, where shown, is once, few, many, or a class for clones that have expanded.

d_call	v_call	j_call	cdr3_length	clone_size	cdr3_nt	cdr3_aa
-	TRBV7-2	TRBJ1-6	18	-	TGTGCCAGCAGCTTAGCGGTAGCGGTGAGCTCCTATAATTCACCCCTCCACTTT	CASSLAVAVSSYNSPLHF
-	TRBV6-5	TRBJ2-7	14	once	TGTGCCAGCAGCTACGCGGGACCTAGGGATGAGCAGTACTTC	CASSYAGPRDEQYF
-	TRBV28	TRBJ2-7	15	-	TGTGCCAGCAGTTTACGAGGACCCCTCTCCTACGAGCAGTACTTC	CASSLRGPLSYEQYF
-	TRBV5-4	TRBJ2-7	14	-	TGTGCCAGCAGCGACCGGGGCCACTCCTACGAGCAGTACTTC	CASSDRGHSYEQYF
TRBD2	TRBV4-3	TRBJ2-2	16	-	TGCGCCAGCAGCCAAGCCCACGCGGGGGGGCCCGGGGAGCTGTTTTTT	CASSQAHAGGPGELFF
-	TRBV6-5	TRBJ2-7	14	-	TGTGCCAGCAGTTACGGGTCGGGGCCCTACGAGCAGTACTTC	CASSYGSGPYEQYF
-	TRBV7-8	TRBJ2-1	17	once	TGTGCCAGCAGCTTAGCCCGGGGTTCGAGTATTGGCGATGAGCAGTTCTTC	CASSLARGSSIGDEQFF
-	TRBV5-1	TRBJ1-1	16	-	TGCGCCAGCAGCTTGGCCGCGGGGGGCGGTCTAACTGAAGCTTTCTTT	CASSLAAGGGLTEAFF
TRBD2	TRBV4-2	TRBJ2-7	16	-	TGTGCCAGCAGCCAAGAGGGAGCGGGGGGGCCCTACGAGCAGTACTTC	CASSQEGAGGPYEQYF
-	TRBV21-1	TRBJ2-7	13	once	TGTGCCAGACCGACAGGGGGCCCACTCCTTGGGTACTTC	CARPTGGPLLGYF
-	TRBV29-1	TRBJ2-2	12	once	TGCAGCGGAGATCAGGGGCACGGGGAGCTGTTTTTT	CSGDQGHGELFF
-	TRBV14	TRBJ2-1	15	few	TGTGCCAGCAGCCAAACGCCAGGGGCCGGGGATGAGCAGTTCTTC	CASSQTPGAGDEQFF
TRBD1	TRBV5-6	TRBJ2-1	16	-	TGTGCCAGCAGCTCGGGGACAGGGGGTTTCTACAATGAGCAGTTCTTC	CASSSGTGGFYNEQFF
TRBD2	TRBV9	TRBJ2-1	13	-	TGTGCCAGCAGCTATAGCGGGGGCAATGAGCAGTTCTTC	CASSYSGGNEQFF
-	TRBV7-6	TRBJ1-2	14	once	TGTGCCAGCAGCTTAGACAGGGTCGTGGATGGCTACACCTTC	CASSLDRVVDGYTF
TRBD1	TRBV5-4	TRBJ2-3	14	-	TGTGCCAGCAGCTTTGCAGGGGGAGCAGATACGCAGTATTTT	CASSFAGGADTQYF
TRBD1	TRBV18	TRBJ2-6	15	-	TGTGCCAGCTCGCCATTGGGACAGACTGCCAACGTCCTGACTTTC	CASSPLGQTANVLTF
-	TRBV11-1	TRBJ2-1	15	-	TGTGCCAGCAGTTTACTAGCTGCGTCCTACAATGAGCAGTTCTTC	CASSLLAASYNEQFF
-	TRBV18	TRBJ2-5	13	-	TGTGCCAGCTCACCACGAGACGGGGAGACCCAGTACTTC	CASSPRDGETQYF
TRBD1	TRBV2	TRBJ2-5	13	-	TGTGCCAGCATAGGGGGACAGCAAGAGACCCAGTACTTC	CASIGGQQETQYF
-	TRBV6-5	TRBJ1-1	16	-	TGTGCCAGCAGTTACCGGGGTCCGGTGATGAACACTGAAGCTTTCTTT	CASSYRGPVMNTEAFF
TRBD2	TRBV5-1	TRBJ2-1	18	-	TGCGCCAGCAGCTTGGACCCCGTTAGCGGGGGGGCATACAATGAACAGTTCTTC	CASSLDPVSGGAYNEQFF
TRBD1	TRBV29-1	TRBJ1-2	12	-	TGCAGCGTTGTAACAGGGGAACATGGCTACACCTTC	CSVVTGEHGYTF
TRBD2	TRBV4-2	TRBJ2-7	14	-	TGTGCCAGCAGCCCTGGACTAGCCCTCTACGAGCAGTACTTC	CASSPGLALYEQYF
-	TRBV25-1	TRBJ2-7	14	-	TGTGCCAGCACTGGGGGGACGGGCTCCTACGAGCAGTACTTC	CASTGGTGSYEQYF
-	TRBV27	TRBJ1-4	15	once	TGTGCCAGCAGTTTATTACCCGGGGAGGGGGAAAAACTGTTTTTT	CASSLLPGEGEKLFF
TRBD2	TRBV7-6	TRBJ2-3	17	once	TGTGCCAGCAGCTTAGCGACTAGCGGGGGGGCTACAGATACGCAGTATTTT	CASSLATSGGATDTQYF
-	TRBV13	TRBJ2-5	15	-	TGTGCCAGCAGCCTGACCGGGTCAGGCAAAGAGACCCAGTACTTC	CASSLTGSGKETQYF
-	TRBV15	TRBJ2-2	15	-	TGTGCCACCAGCAGACGCGTCAGGGGAAGTGGGGAGCTGTTTTTT	CATSRRVRGSGELFF
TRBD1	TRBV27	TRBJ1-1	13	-	TGTGCCAGCAGTACAGGGGGGAACACTGAAGCTTTCTTT	CASSTGGNTEAFF
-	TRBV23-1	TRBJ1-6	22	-	TGCGCCAGCAGTCAATCCCCAGGGGCAGGGCCCGTGTCCCTCTTCTATAATTCACCCCTCCACTTT	CASSQSPGAGPVSLFYNSPLHF
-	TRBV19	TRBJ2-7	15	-	TGTGCCAGTAGTATTGGGACGCAGGGCACCTACGAGCAGTACTTC	CASSIGTQGTYEQYF
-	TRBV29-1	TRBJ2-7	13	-	TGCAGCGTTGAAGGCCACAGGGCCTACGAGCAGTACTTC	CSVEGHRAYEQYF
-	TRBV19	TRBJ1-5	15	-	TGTGCCAGTAGTGCTCTTTTCGGAGTATTTCAGCCCCAGCATTTT	CASSALFGVFQPQHF
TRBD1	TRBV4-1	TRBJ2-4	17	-	TGCGCCAGCAGCCAAGTGGACAGGGGAGAGTCCAAAAACATTCAGTACTTC	CASSQVDRGESKNIQYF
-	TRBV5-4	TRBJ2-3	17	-	TGTGCCAGCAGCCTCTCCTCCAGGTACTACAGCACAGATACGCAGTATTTT	CASSLSSRYYSTDTQYF
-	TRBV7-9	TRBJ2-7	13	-	TGTGCCAGCAGCTCCCCGGCCGGCTACGAGCAGTACTTC	CASSSPAGYEQYF
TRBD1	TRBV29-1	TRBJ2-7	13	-	TGCAGCGCTGGGACAGGGGGTCGCAACGAGCAGTACTTC	CSAGTGGRNEQYF
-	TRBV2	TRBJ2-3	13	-	TGTGCCAGCAGGAGGGGAGGCACAGATACGCAGTATTTT	CASRRGGTDTQYF
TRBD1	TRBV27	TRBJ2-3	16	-	TGTGCCAGCAGTTTGGGGACAGAAGATAGCACAGATACGCAGTATTTT	CASSLGTEDSTDTQYF
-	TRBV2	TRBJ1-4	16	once	TGTGCCAGCAAGTTAGGGTTCGGGACACGTAATGAAAAACTGTTTTTT	CASKLGFGTRNEKLFF
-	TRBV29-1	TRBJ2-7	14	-	TGCAGCGTTGAGGGGGGTCAGGGGAGCTACGAGCAGTACTTC	CSVEGGQGSYEQYF
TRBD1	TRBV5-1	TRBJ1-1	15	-	TGCGCCAGCAGCTTGGGACAGGGAGTGAACACTGAAGCTTTCTTT	CASSLGQGVNTEAFF
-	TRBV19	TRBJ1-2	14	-	TGTGCCAGTAGTTACGGGACATCATCCTATGGCTACACCTTC	CASSYGTSSYGYTF
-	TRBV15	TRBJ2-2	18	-	TGTGCCACCAGCAGAGATCCAGGGTTCCCCTCGAACACCGGGGAGCTGTTTTTT	CATSRDPGFPSNTGELFF
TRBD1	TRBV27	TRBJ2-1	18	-	TGTGCCAGCAGTTCCCTCTCGGGACAGGAAAGCTCCTACAATGAGCAGTTCTTC	CASSSLSGQESSYNEQFF
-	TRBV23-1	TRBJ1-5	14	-	TGCGCCAGCAGCCCAACCACAACCAATCAGCCCCAGCATTTT	CASSPTTTNQPQHF
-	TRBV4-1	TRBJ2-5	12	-	TGCGCCAGCAGCCAAGATCGAGAGACCCAGTACTTC	CASSQDRETQYF
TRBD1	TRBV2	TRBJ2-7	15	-	TGTGCCAGCAGCCCCGGGACAGAGCCCACCTACGAGCAGTACTTC	CASSPGTEPTYEQYF
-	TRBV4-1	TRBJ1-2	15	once	TGCGCCAGCAGCCCCCGCGGGTTGTCCAACTATGGCTACACCTTC	CASSPRGLSNYGYTF
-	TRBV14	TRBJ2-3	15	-	TGTGCCAGCAGCGTTATCTACGGGGGTGAAGATACGCAGTATTTT	CASSVIYGGEDTQYF
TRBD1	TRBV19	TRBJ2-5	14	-	TGTGCCAGTAGTAGAACAGGGGGCGCGGAGACCCAGTACTTC	CASSRTGGAETQYF
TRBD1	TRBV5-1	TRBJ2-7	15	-	TGCGCCAGCAGCTACGAACAGGGGCTCAGAAACGAGCAGTACTTC	CASSYEQGLRNEQYF